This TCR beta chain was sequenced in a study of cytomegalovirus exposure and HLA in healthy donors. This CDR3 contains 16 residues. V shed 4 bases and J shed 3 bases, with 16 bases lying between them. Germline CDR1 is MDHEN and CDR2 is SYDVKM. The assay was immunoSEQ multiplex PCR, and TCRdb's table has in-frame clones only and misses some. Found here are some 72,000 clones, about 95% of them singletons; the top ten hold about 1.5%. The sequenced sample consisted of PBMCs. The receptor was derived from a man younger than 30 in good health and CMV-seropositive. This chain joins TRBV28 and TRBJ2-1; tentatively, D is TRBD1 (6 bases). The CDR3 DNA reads TGTGCCAGCAGTTCCCCCGGGACACTTCTCTACAATGAGCAGTTCTTC. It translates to CASSSPGTLLYNEQFF. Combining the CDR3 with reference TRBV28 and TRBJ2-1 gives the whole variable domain DVKVTQSSRYLVKRTGEKVFLECVQDMDHENMFWYRQDPGLGLRLIYFSYDVKMKEKGDIPEGYSVSREKKERFSLILESASTNQTSMYLCASSSPGTLLYNEQFFGPGTRLTVL.